The clone carrying this TCR beta chain was seen a few times. Symptom resolution, clearance, or two negative PCRs marked the recovered donors of Cohort 3. This entry is derived from a study of blood T cell repertoires in COVID-19. Study information: The analysed material was cDNA or gDNA that came from T cells, B-cell-depleted T cells, or PBMCs.

Profiling relied on immunoSEQ multiplex PCR, and the TCRdb table lists in-frame clones only, not all of them. The sample carries roughly 150,000 clones, 80% recorded once. The sequenced sample was PBMCs or T cells enriched from blood (not recorded which). The origin of this receptor is a man in his forties or fifties who had recovered from COVID-19.

The CDR3 is CSASYSSSSPLHF. CDR3 bases: TGCAGTGCTAGTTACAGCTCCTCATCACCCCTCCACTTT. This rearrangement joins TRBV20-1 to TRBJ1-6; D ambiguous. The V and J ends lost 3 bases and 10 bases respectively, with 13 bases between them. CDR3 length equals 13 residues. Germline V lookup: CDR1 DFQATT, CDR2 SNEGSKA (reference sequence).